The 31 T cell receptor beta chains reported below all come from one sample, sequenced in a study of blood T cell repertoires in COVID-19. Using immunoSEQ multiplex PCR, the repertoire was profiled, and TCRdb retains in-frame clones only, with some absent. The sample lists about 140,000 clones; around 90% were seen once. Material: peripheral blood. The receptors were gathered from a human donor in a cohort sampled during active COVID-19.

This clone occurred once. The rearrangement uses TRBV28 and TRBJ2-7, with TRBD2 matching over 9 bases. The CDR3 runs to 14 residues. The germline gives CDR1 MDHEN, CDR2 SYDVKM. The V and J ends lost 3 bases and 7 bases, in that order; junction bases with no gene match: 7. The CDR3 coding sequence is TGTGCCAGCAGTTTTTTTGCGGGGGGGAGGGAGCAGTACTTC. Protein sequence: CASSFFAGGREQYF.

This chain links TRBV7-3 with TRBJ2-6; D may be TRBD2 (6 bases). Trimming removed 2 bases at V and 4 bases at J, with 9 bases between. The CDR3 contains 15 residues. Looked up from germline, CDR1 is SGHTA and CDR2 is FQGTGA. CDR3 in amino acids: CASSLGGSGANVLTF. The CDR3 bases are TGTGCCAGCAGCTTAGGAGGGTCCGGGGCCAACGTCCTGACTTTC.

This chain uses TRBV6-5 with TRBJ2-1; 8 bases are shared with TRBD1. This CDR3 region has 14 residues. V was pared by 7 bases and J by 4 bases, with 6 bases of the junction left unmatched. Per germline, CDR1 MNHEY and CDR2 SVGAGI. In DNA, the CDR3 is TGTGCCAGCAAAGGACAGGGTTGGTACAATGAGCAGTTCTTC. Amino acid sequence: CASKGQGWYNEQFF.

This clone was found a few times. V usage is TRBV5-4 and J usage is TRBJ1-2; possible D gene TRBD1, 6 bases. Deletions cut 4 bases from V and 3 bases from J, with 16 bases between. This CDR3 spans 15 amino acids. Germline V lookup: CDR1 SGHNT, CDR2 YYREEE (reference sequence). The CDR3 DNA follows: TGTGCCAGCAGCCTTGGACAGCGGTCTGACTATGGCTACACCTTC. Its translation is CASSLGQRSDYGYTF.

The chain uses TRBV4-2 and TRBJ2-5; TRBD2 matches 12 bases. The junction had 13 bases not matched to a gene; V was cut back by 3 bases and J by 2 bases. Germline CDR1 and CDR2: LGHNA and YNFKEQ. This CDR3 is built from 19 residues. The CDR3 region is CASSQGGLAGGPGQETQYF. CDR3 in DNA: TGTGCCAGCAGCCAGGGGGGGCTAGCGGGAGGGCCAGGGCAAGAGACCCAGTACTTC.

The rearrangement uses TRBV6-5 and TRBJ2-1, with TRBD2 matching 9 bases. The CDR3 has 14 residues. Trimming cost V 5 bases and J 9 bases; bases outside gene matches: 8. Germline-derived CDR1 and CDR2 are MNHEY and SVGAGI. In DNA, the CDR3 is TGTGCCAGCAGTCCGCTAGCGGGGCGGGGTGAGCAGTTCTTC. This translates into CASSPLAGRGEQFF.

The chain recombines TRBV6-5 with TRBJ1-2, with 12 positions matching TRBD1. Looked up from germline, CDR1 is MNHEY and CDR2 is SVGAGI. CDR3 length: 15 residues. The V gene end was trimmed by 7 bases and the J gene end by 2 bases; junction bases not matched to a gene: 5. The CDR3 coding sequence is TGTGCCAGCATCGCGGGACAGGGGGCGAACTATGGCTACACCTTC. It specifies CASIAGQGANYGYTF.

This clone was detected only once. The chain uses TRBV27 and TRBJ2-7, with D possibly matching TRBD1 (5 bases). Trimming shortened V by 0 bases and J by 3 bases, and 12 bases separated the two germline ends. Looked up from germline, CDR1 is MNHEY and CDR2 is SMNVEV (reference sequence). This CDR3 is 15 amino acids long. For the CDR3, the DNA is TGTGCCAGCAGTTTATCTCCCGGCAGGGTCTACGAGCAGTACTTC. Amino acid sequence: CASSLSPGRVYEQYF.

The chain employs TRBV2 and TRBJ1-5; D unresolved. Germline V gene sequence: CDR1 SNHLY, CDR2 FYNNEI. The CDR3 sequence is 13 residues long. Trimming took 7 bases from V and 5 from J, leaving 12 bases between them. CDR3 nucleotide sequence: TGTGCCAGCACTGTCGGGGTCGATCAGCCCCAGCATTTT. Its protein product is CASTVGVDQPQHF. The whole variable domain, filled in from reference TRBV2 and TRBJ1-5, reads EPEVTQTPSHQVTQMGQEVILRCVPISNHLYFYWYRQILGQKVEFLVSFYNNEISEKSEIFDDQFSVERPDGSNFTLKIRSTKLEDSAMYFCASTVGVDQPQHFGDGTRLSIL.

The chain has TRBV11-3 and TRBJ2-5; 8 nucleotides agree with TRBD2. The V gene end was trimmed by 5 bases and the J gene end by 3 bases; junction bases not matched to a gene: 8. This CDR3 contains 15 residues. The germline V gene has CDR1 SGHNT and CDR2 YENEEA. CDR3 DNA: TGTGCCAGCAGCCTCAGGGGAGCGGGAGAAGAGACCCAGTACTTC. Translation: CASSLRGAGEETQYF.

The rearrangement uses TRBV7-2 and TRBJ2-1; tentative D call: TRBD2 (7 bases). Germline V gene data show CDR1 as SGHTA and CDR2 as FQGNSA. The CDR3 has 15 residues. V was cut by 5 bases and J by 5 bases, with 16 bases left in between. The CDR3 is CASSPPARGHNEQFF. CDR3 bases: TGTGCCAGCAGCCCCCCAGCGCGGGGGCACAATGAGCAGTTCTTC.

The chain uses TRBV9 and TRBJ2-4, with a tentative D call TRBD1 (6 bases). V dropped 4 bases and J dropped 0 bases, with 17 bases sitting between them. Germline V gives CDR1 SGDLS, CDR2 YYNGEE. The CDR3 is 17 residues long. CDR3: CASSSPPTGLAKNIQYF. The CDR3 DNA follows: TGTGCCAGCAGCAGCCCGCCTACAGGGCTAGCCAAAAACATTCAGTACTTC. Drawing the rest from reference TRBV9 and TRBJ2-4, the complete variable domain is DSGVTQTPKHLITATGQRVTLRCSPRSGDLSVYWYQQSLDQGLQFLIQYYNGEERAKGNILERFSAQQFPDLHSELNLSSLELGDSALYFCASSSPPTGLAKNIQYFGAGTRLSVL.

For the CDR3, the DNA is TGTGCCAGCACCGCGGTAGGGCGGGAGGGTCCCGATGAGCAGTTCTTC. Residues: CASTAVGREGPDEQFF. The chain recombines TRBV2 with TRBJ2-1; the match to TRBD2 covers 9 bases. Germline V gene sequence: CDR1 SNHLY, CDR2 FYNNEI. Trimming removed 7 bases from V and 8 bases from J; junction bases left unmatched: 15. The CDR3 has 16 amino acids.

The CDR3 sequence: CASRQGAGNEQFF. The CDR3 bases are TGTGCCAGCAGACAGGGGGCGGGTAATGAGCAGTTCTTC. The chain has TRBV28 and TRBJ2-1; 9 bases are a match to TRBD1. In germline, CDR1 is MDHEN, CDR2 SYDVKM. The CDR3 runs 13 residues. The V gene end was trimmed by 6 bases and the J gene end by 7 bases; junction bases not matched to a gene: 4.

V usage is TRBV2 and J usage is TRBJ2-1; D ambiguous. Germline CDR1 and CDR2: SNHLY and FYNNEI. This CDR3 region has 15 residues. V dropped 3 bases and J dropped 3 bases, with 12 bases sitting between them. CDR3 amino acids: CASSEISNIYNEQFF. The CDR3 DNA sequence: TGTGCCAGCAGTGAGATTAGCAACATCTACAATGAGCAGTTCTTC.

This clone has a handful of counts. The V gene is TRBV6-4, the J gene TRBJ2-7; the match to TRBD2 covers 7 bases. The length of the CDR3 is 13 residues. V shed 3 bases and J 6 bases; nucleotides not matched to a gene: 5. Germline assignment: CDR1 MRHNA and CDR2 SNTAGT. The CDR3 reads CASSEDGGSEQYF. The CDR3 nucleotides read TGTGCCAGCAGTGAGGATGGCGGGAGCGAGCAGTACTTC.

The V gene is TRBV28, the J gene TRBJ2-7; 7 bases align to TRBD2. Trimming removed 6 bases from V and 1 base from J; junction bases left unmatched: 12. Germline V gene data show CDR1 as MDHEN and CDR2 as SYDVKM. This CDR3 region has 16 residues. The CDR3 nucleotides read TGTGCCAGCAGAGGCGGGAGAGCCTACATATCCTACGAGCAGTACTTC. It yields the protein CASRGGRAYISYEQYF.

This clone was seen a handful of times. V gene TRBV12-5 combines with J gene TRBJ2-7; D is perhaps TRBD1 (5 bases). This CDR3 is 13 amino acids long. V was shortened by 1 base and J by 7 bases, with 11 bases between the two germline ends. Germline CDR1 LGHNT, CDR2 FRNRAP. Here the CDR3 reads CASGLEGSGEQYF. The DNA of the CDR3 is TGTGCTAGTGGTTTGGAGGGTTCAGGGGAGCAGTACTTC.

This clone was seen just once. The chain employs TRBV6-1 and TRBJ1-4, with D possibly being TRBD1 (5 bases). This CDR3 has 15 amino acids. Germline-derived CDR1 and CDR2 are MNHNS and SASEGT. Between the trimmed V and J ends, which lost 1 base and 3 bases, there was a span of 9 bases. The CDR3 reads CASSEDRFSNEKLFF. In DNA form, the CDR3 reads TGTGCCAGCAGTGAAGACAGGTTCTCTAATGAAAAACTGTTTTTT.

CDR3 sequence reads: CASSLVTLAMNTEAFF. For the CDR3, the DNA is TGTGCCAGCAGCTTAGTTACCTTAGCCATGAACACTGAAGCTTTCTTT. This chain joins TRBV7-8 and TRBJ1-1; D gene unclear. From germline, CDR1 is SGHVS and CDR2 FQNEAQ. The CDR3 length is 16 residues. The V end was cut by 1 base, the J end by 0 bases, with 12 bases between. Full variable domain (rest looked up from reference TRBV7-8 and TRBJ1-1): GAGVSQSPRYKVAKRGQDVALRCDPISGHVSLFWYQQALGQGPEFLTYFQNEAQLDKSGLPSDRFFAERPEGSVSTLKIQRTQQEDSAVYLCASSLVTLAMNTEAFFGQGTRLTVV.

The rearrangement uses TRBV28 and TRBJ1-1; no reliable D call. Trimming left V 6 bases short and J 0 bases short, with 11 bases between. This CDR3 is 14 amino acids long. Germline CDR1 reads MDHEN; CDR2 reads SYDVKM. The CDR3 protein is CASRSRRVNTEAFF. The CDR3 nucleotides read TGTGCCAGCAGATCCAGGAGGGTGAACACTGAAGCTTTCTTT.

The chain couples TRBV5-5 to TRBJ1-1, with TRBD1 identical over 10 bases. V lost 4 bases to trimming and J lost 1 base; unmatched junction nucleotides: 16. The CDR3 is 19 residues long. The germline CDR1 and CDR2 sequences are SGHKS and YYEKEE (reference sequence). The CDR3 protein is CASSRRYWTGGSENTEAFF. The CDR3 nucleotides read TGTGCCAGCAGCAGACGTTACTGGACAGGGGGTAGTGAGAACACTGAAGCTTTCTTT.

The rearrangement uses TRBV5-1 and TRBJ2-3; TRBD2 matches 10 bases. Germline V gene sequence: CDR1 SGHRS, CDR2 YFSETQ. The CDR3 runs to 16 residues. V was clipped by 4 bases and J by 4 bases; unmatched bases: 9. The CDR3, as DNA: TGCGCCAGCAGCCCTCCTAGCGGGGGAACAGCAGATACGCAGTATTTT. It specifies CASSPPSGGTADTQYF.

The chain uses TRBV5-5 and TRBJ1-1; 8 bases are a match to TRBD1. Unmatched junction bases numbered 5, after V lost 4 bases and J lost 0 bases. Germline-derived CDR1 and CDR2 are SGHKS and YYEKEE (reference sequence). The CDR3 sequence is 15 residues long. For the CDR3, the DNA is TGTGCCAGCAGCCCGGGACAGGCCATGAACACTGAAGCTTTCTTT. Amino acids: CASSPGQAMNTEAFF. The full variable domain, with the rest looked up from reference TRBV5-5 and TRBJ1-1, is DAGVTQSPTHLIKTRGQQVTLRCSPISGHKSVSWYQQVLGQGPQFIFQYYEKEERGRGNFPDRFSARQFPNYSSELNVNALLLGDSALYLCASSPGQAMNTEAFFGQGTRLTVV.

The chain links TRBV12-3 or TRBV12-4 to TRBJ1-1; TRBD1 might be the D (6 bases). V gave up 3 bases and J gave up 10 bases, with 15 bases separating them. This CDR3 is built from 13 residues. The CDR3: CASSFRGGLRAFF. Here the CDR3 DNA reads TGTGCCAGCAGTTTCAGGGGCGGTTTGCGAGCTTTCTTT.

This clone was found once. Other DNA sequences of this sample code for an identical CDR3. The chain carries TRBV11-2 and TRBJ2-1, with D perhaps TRBD2 (6 bases). Germline lookup yields CDR1 SGHAT and CDR2 FQNNGV. The CDR3 length is 14 residues. Trimming shortened V by 1 base and J by 3 bases, and 7 bases separated the two germline ends. This chain's CDR3 is CASSLAGDYNEQFF. In DNA form, the CDR3 reads TGTGCCAGCAGCTTAGCGGGGGACTACAATGAGCAGTTCTTC.

The rearrangement joins TRBV3-1 (or the pseudogene TRBV3-2) to TRBJ2-7; 10 bases fit TRBD2. The V and J ends lost 4 bases and 1 base, in that order; junction bases with no gene match: 13. In germline, CDR1 is LGHDT, CDR2 YNNKEL (reference sequence). This CDR3 region has 18 residues. CDR3 in amino acids: CASSLGAGGPLPSYEQYF. The CDR3 nucleotides are TGTGCCAGCAGCCTAGGAGCGGGAGGGCCTCTCCCATCCTACGAGCAGTACTTC.

The J gene is TRBJ2-7, the V gene TRBV6-5; TRBD1 matches 9 bases. The CDR3 has 13 amino acids. Trimming removed 4 bases from V and 3 bases from J; junction bases left unmatched: 1. The germline V gene has CDR1 MNHEY and CDR2 SVGAGI. In DNA, the CDR3 is TGTGCCAGCAGTTCGGGACAGGGCTACGAGCAGTACTTC. It translates to CASSSGQGYEQYF.

The rearrangement links TRBV6-1 to TRBJ2-4, with 8 positions matching TRBD1. CDR3 length: 18 residues. The V gene end was trimmed by 3 bases and the J gene end by 0 bases; junction bases not matched to a gene: 10. Per germline, CDR1 MNHNS and CDR2 SASEGT. The CDR3 loop reads CASSDGTGWNLAKNIQYF. The CDR3 DNA follows: TGTGCCAGCAGTGACGGGACAGGATGGAATCTAGCCAAAAACATTCAGTACTTC.

This clone was detected only once. This chain connects TRBV11-1 to TRBJ1-1, with TRBD1 matching 7 bases. With V trimmed by 1 base and J by 5 bases, 10 bases remained unmatched. This CDR3 is 16 amino acids long. Per germline, CDR1 SGHAT and CDR2 FQDESV (reference sequence). The CDR3 DNA is TGTGCCAGCAGCTTAGGGGTGGGACAGCTGCTTACTGAAGCTTTCTTT. Translated: CASSLGVGQLLTEAFF.

This clone has only a few counts. The V call is TRBV5-1, the J call TRBJ2-5; tentative D call: TRBD2 (7 bases). This CDR3 has 15 residues. CDR1 and CDR2 from the germline V gene are SGHRS and YFSETQ. The V gene lost 3 bases and the J gene lost 3 bases, with 15 bases spanning the gap. CDR3 region: CASSSRGGAEETQYF. The CDR3 DNA reads TGCGCCAGCAGCTCCCGAGGGGGGGCTGAAGAGACCCAGTACTTC.